Given below is one T cell receptor beta chain in context. Its antigen is still unknown. The authors carried out high-throughput sequencing of TCR beta. They applied it to CD8+ and CD4+ T cells obtained from blood. Negative isolation yielded CD8+ and CD4+ T cells; FACS enriched TEMRA cells. With random hexamers, 0.5 to 1 ug RNA was reverse transcribed. TCRdb itself ran the immunoSEQ multiplex PCR reads through MiXCR, one entry per CDR3 protein. The sample holds about 200,000 distinct CDR3 sequences; roughly 96% are singletons and the top ten take 0.093%. CDR1 and CDR2 (germline): LGHDT, YNNKEL (reference sequence). V dropped 0 bases and J dropped 9 bases, with 9 bases sitting between them. The CDR3 length is 14 residues. The sample belongs to a study of CD8 T cells in Susac syndrome. The study's findings and limits: The study admitted that it had a relatively small number of individuals in its TCR sequencing and HLA analysis.

Sequencing was done on a sample of CD4+ T cells from PBMCs. V usage is TRBV3-1 and J usage is TRBJ1-6, with unresolved D. This clonotype originated in a human donor with multiple sclerosis. The CDR3 DNA follows: TGTGCCAGCAGCCAAGACAGGTCGGGTTCACCCCTCCACTTT. Its translation is CASSQDRSGSPLHF.